This TCR beta chain was recovered during a study of molecular identifiers for immune sequencing clone quantification. The study's findings and limits: Among effectors, clones above 20 RNA copies held over 97% of molecules; among naive cells, under 1%.

This clonotype was counted many times. The antigen remains undetermined. TCRdb redid the calling of the PCR reads with MiXCR, one entry per CDR3 protein. The sample includes about 640,000 distinct CDR3 sequences, about 20% of them seen just once. Trimming removed 8 bases from V and 3 bases from J; junction bases left unmatched: 16. The CDR3 has 18 residues. Germline CDR1 reads MNHEY; CDR2 reads SMNVEV (reference sequence). The clonotype originates from a human donor in good health. Some libraries in this study had Jurkat cell RNA spiked in. The source material was naive CD8+ T cells from blood, with Jurkat cell RNA spiked in. Subset: FACS-sorted CD8+CD4-CCR7+CD45RA+ naive T cells. This chain connects TRBV27 to TRBJ2-2; 9 positions match TRBD1. The CDR3 nucleotides are TGTGCCAGCTCCGCCTCTAGGTACAGGGGGCTTCACACCGGGGAGCTGTTTTTT. It translates to CASSASRYRGLHTGELFF.